Listed here is a single T cell receptor (beta chain). Its antigen is unknown. This sample is drawn from a study of high-grade serous ovarian cancer treatment subgroups. For the study at large: On average, around 15,000 reads and 6,000 to 8,000 unique TCR beta rearrangements were obtained per sample.

Tumor samples were taken before definitive surgery or chemotherapy. Profiled with immunoSEQ multiplex PCR; TCRdb holds only in-frame clones, not every one. The sample holds about 18,000 clones, approximately 72% seen once. Trimming left V 3 bases short and J 1 base short, with 12 bases between. The CDR3 has 15 amino acids. The germline gives CDR1 LNHDA, CDR2 SQIVND (reference sequence). Regarding the study as a whole: Spatial context was lost because tumors were sequenced in bulk.

This receptor was taken from a human donor with high-grade serous ovarian cancer. The source material was tumor tissue. This chain connects TRBV19 to TRBJ1-1; D remains ambiguous. The CDR3 protein is CASSMAGFGNTEAFF. CDR3 nucleotide sequence: TGTGCCAGTAGTATGGCGGGTTTCGGGAACACTGAAGCTTTCTTT. Drawing the rest from reference TRBV19 and TRBJ1-1, the complete variable domain is DGGITQSPKYLFRKEGQNVTLSCEQNLNHDAMYWYRQDPGQGLRLIYYSQIVNDFQKGDIAEGYSVSREKKESFPLTVTSAQKNPTAFYLCASSMAGFGNTEAFFGQGTRLTVV.